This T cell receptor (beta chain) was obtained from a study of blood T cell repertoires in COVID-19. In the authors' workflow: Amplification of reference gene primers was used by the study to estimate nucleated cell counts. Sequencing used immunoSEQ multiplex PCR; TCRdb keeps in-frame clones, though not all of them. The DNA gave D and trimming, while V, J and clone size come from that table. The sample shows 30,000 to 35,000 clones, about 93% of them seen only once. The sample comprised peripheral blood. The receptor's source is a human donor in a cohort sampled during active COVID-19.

This CDR3 reads CASSRPYSNQPQHF. Here the CDR3 DNA reads TGTGCCAGCAGCCGGCCTTATAGCAATCAGCCCCAGCATTTT. The V and J genes are TRBV4-2 and TRBJ1-5; D remains ambiguous. Germline lookup yields CDR1 LGHNA and CDR2 YNFKEQ. Trimming stripped 4 bases from V and 0 bases from J, with 7 bases between. The CDR3 extends over 14 amino acids.